This T cell receptor beta chain was obtained from a study of blood T cell repertoires in COVID-19. CDR1 is SGHRS, CDR2 YFSETQ, per germline. V lost 0 bases to trimming and J lost 3 bases; unmatched junction nucleotides: 4. CDR3 length: 16 residues. Only in-frame clones appear in the TCRdb table, and some are missing; sequencing was by immunoSEQ multiplex PCR. Altogether fewer than 300,000 clones are present, 85% to 90% being singletons, with the ten largest covering roughly 1.6%. Source material: peripheral blood. This sequence originates from a woman in her thirties or forties who had recovered from COVID-19. The chain joins TRBV5-1 to TRBJ2-5; 11 nucleotides align to TRBD2. The chain's CDR3 is CASSLVLAGEKETQYF. The DNA for the CDR3 is TGCGCCAGCAGCTTGGTACTAGCGGGGGAGAAAGAGACCCAGTACTTC.